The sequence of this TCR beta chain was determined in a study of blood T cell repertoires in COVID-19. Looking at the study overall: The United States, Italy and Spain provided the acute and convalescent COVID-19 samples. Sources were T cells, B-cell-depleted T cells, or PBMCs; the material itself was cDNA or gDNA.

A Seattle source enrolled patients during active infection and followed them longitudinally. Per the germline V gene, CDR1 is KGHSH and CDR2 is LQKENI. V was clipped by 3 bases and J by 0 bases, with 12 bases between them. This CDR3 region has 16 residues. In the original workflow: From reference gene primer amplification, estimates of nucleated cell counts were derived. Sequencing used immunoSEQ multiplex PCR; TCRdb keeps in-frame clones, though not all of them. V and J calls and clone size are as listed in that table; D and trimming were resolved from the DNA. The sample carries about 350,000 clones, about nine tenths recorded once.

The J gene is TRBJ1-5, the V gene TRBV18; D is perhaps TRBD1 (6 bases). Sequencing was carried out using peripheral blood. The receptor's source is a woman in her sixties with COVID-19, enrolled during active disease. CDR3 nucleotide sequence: TGTGCCAGCTCACCCTCCCGGACAGCTAGCAATCAGCCCCAGCATTTT. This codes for CASSPSRTASNQPQHF. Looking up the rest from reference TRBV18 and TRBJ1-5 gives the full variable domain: NAGVMQNPRHLVRRRGQEARLRCSPMKGHSHVYWYRQLPEEGLKFMVYLQKENIIDESGMPKERFSAEFPKEGPSILRIQQVVRGDSAAYFCASSPSRTASNQPQHFGDGTRLSIL.